The TCR beta chain under discussion was sequenced for a study of blood T cell repertoires in COVID-19. On the study more broadly: Donors in the United States, Italy and Spain gave samples during acute or convalescent COVID-19. PBMCs, B-cell-depleted T cells, or T cells provided the cDNA or gDNA that made up the material.

The assay was immunoSEQ multiplex PCR, and TCRdb's table has in-frame clones only and misses some. The table lists under 450,000 clones, approximately 90% of them singletons. Trimming removed 3 bases from V and 1 base from J; junction bases left unmatched: 11. The CDR3 contains 17 residues. CDR1 is SGHTA and CDR2 is FQGNSA in the germline V gene. Seattle cases were enrolled at active infection and followed longitudinally. The sequence was obtained from a woman aged 45-59 years with COVID-19, enrolled during active disease. What was sequenced was peripheral blood. The chain has TRBV7-2 and TRBJ1-1, with 7 bases fitting TRBD1. The chain's CDR3 is CASSFPGQVGRNTEAFF. CDR3 nucleotides: TGTGCCAGCAGCTTCCCCGGACAGGTTGGGCGGAACACTGAAGCTTTCTTT. The full variable domain, its missing parts supplied by reference TRBV7-2 and TRBJ1-1, is GAGVSQSPSNKVTEKGKDVELRCDPISGHTALYWYRQSLGQGLEFLIYFQGNSAPDKSGLPSDRFSAERTGGSVSTLTIQRTQQEDSAVYLCASSFPGQVGRNTEAFFGQGTRLTVV.